The next 9 T cell receptor beta chains were all read from a single sample in a study of blood T cells in healthy people across ages. Using a J-beta primer mix together with a sample-barcoded 5' primer, a second PCR was run for about 7 to 12 cycles. TCRdb passed the 5' RACE reads through MiXCR, listing each CDR3 protein once. The table shows roughly 2 million distinct CDR3 sequences, with around 48% occurring only once. Source material: blood. These receptors were taken from a woman in her thirties or forties in good health.

As for this clonotype: A junction boundary mismatches the germline segment, possibly from a read error. CDR3 DNA sequence: TGTGCCTGCAGCTTAGTTGGGGGAGACACCGGGGAGCTGTTTTTT. It encodes CACSLVGGDTGELFF. The chain uses TRBV7-2 and TRBJ2-2; perhaps D is TRBD1 or TRBD2 (5 bases each). Germline CDR1 SGHTA, CDR2 FQGNSA. This CDR3 is built from 15 residues.

This clonotype was recorded only once. This rearrangement joins TRBV12-3 or TRBV12-4 to TRBJ2-7; D uncertain. Trimming stripped 6 bases from V and 5 bases from J, with 14 bases between. The CDR3 length is 13 residues. CDR3 sequence: CASSSTVRDEQYF. The CDR3 DNA follows: TGTGCCAGCAGCTCGACGGTCCGGGACGAGCAGTACTTC.

This clonotype was counted a few times. V is TRBV12-3 or TRBV12-4 and J is TRBJ2-5, with TRBD2 matching 11 bases. The CDR3 length is 16 residues. Unmatched junction bases numbered 11, after V lost 7 bases and J lost 4 bases. Here the CDR3 reads CASTPWGGLAVETQYF. CDR3 sequence (DNA): TGTGCCAGCACCCCTTGGGGGGGACTAGCGGTAGAGACCCAGTACTTC.

V gene TRBV11-2 combines with J gene TRBJ2-2; D is possibly TRBD2 (6 bases). The CDR3 loop spans 14 amino acids. V lost 1 base, J lost 6 bases, and 9 bases lay in between. CDR1 is SGHAT and CDR2 is FQNNGV in the germline V gene. The CDR3 reads CASSLGDWAGELFF. The CDR3 DNA is TGTGCCAGCAGCTTAGGGGACTGGGCCGGGGAGCTGTTTTTT.

As regards this clonotype: The CDR3 carries no conserved terminal phenylalanine or tryptophan, so it likely arises from a read error. The J gene is TRBJ2-7, the V gene TRBV2; maybe TRBD1 (6 bases). The V gene lost 7 bases and the J gene lost 8 bases, with 18 bases spanning the gap. This CDR3 region has 13 residues. Germline V gene sequence: CDR1 SNHLY, CDR2 FYNNEI. CDR3 bases: TGTGCCAGCATAAGGACCCTCCAGGGGAAGCAGTACTAC. This codes for CASIRTLQGKQYY.

The chain recombines TRBV11-2 with TRBJ2-4; D might be TRBD2 (5 bases). The CDR3 runs to 12 residues. With 1 base removed from V and 13 bases from J, the gap between germline ends came to 11 bases. Germline CDR1 and CDR2: SGHAT and FQNNGV. The CDR3 coding sequence is TGTGCCAGCAGCTTAGTAATGTGGGAGCAGTACTTC. Translation: CASSLVMWEQYF.

Concerning this clonotype: This sequence may be a read error, since a much larger clone differs from it by one base. The rearrangement joins TRBV20-1 to TRBJ1-2; D is undetermined. Trimming removed 2 bases from V and 4 bases from J, with 2 bases in between. This CDR3 region has 10 residues. The germline CDR1 and CDR2 sequences are DFQATT and SNEGSKA (reference sequence). CDR3: CSARTYGYTF. The DNA for the CDR3 is TGCAGTGCTAGAACCTATGGCTACACCTTC.

A few counts support this clonotype. The chain joins TRBV20-1 to TRBJ1-5; a weak D match, TRBD1 (5 bases). V was clipped by 6 bases and J by 0 bases, with 12 bases between them. This CDR3 contains 14 residues. Germline loops: CDR1 DFQATT, CDR2 SNEGSKA (reference sequence). This CDR3 reads CSAKYDSSNQPQHF. CDR3 bases: TGCAGTGCCAAATACGACAGTAGCAATCAGCCCCAGCATTTT.

The V and J genes are TRBV6-5 and TRBJ2-2; 10 bases are shared with TRBD1. The V gene's germline CDR1 is MNHEY and CDR2 SVGAGI. This CDR3 comprises 14 residues. Trimming took 5 bases from V and 6 from J; bases not matched to a gene: 3. CDR3 region: CASSQGQGPGELFF. The CDR3 DNA sequence: TGTGCCAGCAGTCAGGGACAGGGGCCCGGGGAGCTGTTTTTT.